One TCR beta chain is described in this entry. Its cognate antigen is unknown. The source of the sample is a study of cytomegalovirus exposure and HLA in healthy donors. The donors were members of the validation cohort comprising approximately 110 subjects, separate from the roughly 690-subject first cohort. Profiled with immunoSEQ multiplex PCR; TCRdb holds only in-frame clones, not every one. Counted here are 120,000 or so clones, 70% to 90% occurring once; the ten biggest clones make up 1.5% to 2%. Notes on the study in general: According to a subsequent analysis, TCR clusters identified in the first cohort showed a tendency to co-occur across the 100 to 150 validation repertoires. Most sequenced TCRs were rare (though some public TCRs occurred in many donors).

The sequencing sample was made of PBMCs. This receptor was identified in a woman aged 18-29 years in good health and CMV-seronegative.

CDR3 nucleotide sequence: TGTGCCAGCAGTTTATCGCAGGGGGCGAGTGAAAAACTGTTTTTT. Its protein product is CASSLSQGASEKLFF. The V and J genes are TRBV28 and TRBJ1-4; 8 bases agree with TRBD1. V shed 1 base and J 7 bases; nucleotides not matched to a gene: 5. Germline values: CDR1 MDHEN, CDR2 SYDVKM. The CDR3 loop spans 15 amino acids.